This T cell receptor beta chain was documented in a study of OX40 agonist ivuxolimab in advanced cancers. Study background: An agonistic anti-OX40 (CD134) antibody, ivuxolimab, was used to treat the patients. Cohort: approximately 79% men, mean age about 60, aged about 23 to 80.

The repertoire was sequenced with immunoSEQ multiplex PCR; TCRdb's copy has only in-frame clones and lacks some. Found here are approximately 130,000 clones, roughly 91% of them singletons; the top ten hold over 0.8%. With regard to this clone: No antigen is known for it.

Study conclusions and caveats: By week 6 at 0.1 to 3.0 mg/kg, blood CD4+ and CD8+ T cells had expanded clonally.

Blood sampling took place at baseline, cycle 4 day 1, and cycle 7 day 1. The CDR3 contains 15 residues. The V and J ends lost 5 bases and 7 bases, in that order; junction bases with no gene match: 13. Germline V gene sequence: CDR1 SGHVS, CDR2 FNYEAQ. This chain uses TRBV7-6 with TRBJ1-2, with TRBD1 matching over 7 bases. The specimen comprised CD4+ or CD8+ T cells sorted from blood, sampled in a trial of the OX40 agonist ivuxolimab. This receptor was taken from an adult with an advanced solid tumor such as melanoma, head and neck, liver or kidney cancer. The CDR3 DNA reads as TGTGCCAGCAGCCCCCAAGGACAGGTAGTGGGTGGCTACACCTTC. Translation: CASSPQGQVVGGYTF.